This T cell receptor (beta chain) comes out of a study of identical twins (dated by TCRdb to 2016 to 2017). General notes on the study: TCR alpha and beta repertoires from monozygotic twins, unrelated adults of various ages and cord blood were deep-sequenced to test whether fetal clonotypes persist. Replicate twin experiments were performed at different times using different library preparation protocols to rule out contamination.

The library was made by 5' RACE. Reads for this sample came from an Illumina HiSeq 2000. A universal primer binding site was added through template switching, and the final cDNA carried a unique molecular identifier so that TCR cDNA molecules could be counted accurately. Specific primers in the conserved constant-segment region were used to synthesize first-strand cDNA for TCR alpha and beta chains. To control for contamination, every cDNA library was double barcoded, receiving both a SMART-Mk sample barcode and Illumina barcodes. Two successive PCR steps introduced TruSeq adapter sequences along with Illumina sample barcodes. The TCR alpha and beta cDNA libraries were sequenced on the Illumina HiSeq platform using custom primers. The published analysis was carried out like this. MiGEC processed the raw reads to extract unique molecular identifiers, while MiXCR was used to determine the CDR3 positions. For each individual, recombination models were inferred using an EM algorithm with the repgenHMM and IGoR tools. The tcR package in R was used for shared clonotype analysis, with sharing normalized by the product of cloneset sizes. To study raw recombination free of thymic and clonal selection effects, out-of-frame nonproductive sequences were analyzed. TCRdb reran the public reads through fastp at Q25 and MiXCR, keeping productive beta chains. For every CDR3 protein sequence, its rows merge into one entry that carries the most common genes and DNA. These V and J calls originate from TCRdb's pipeline instead of the authors' own analysis. The table for this sample lists around 680,000 distinct CDR3 sequences; 8.6% of them were counted only once. The top ten clones comprise about 0.98% of the sample.

On this clonotype: Its antigen remains unidentified. Base qualities are not recorded, but no much larger clone differs from it by a single base.

Taken from cysteine to phenylalanine, the CDR3 has 14 residues. The DNA shown is the 42-base CDR3, in frame from base 1. V gives up 2 bases and J gives up 7 bases, and the segment between their germline ends measures 12 bases. The germline V gene (reference sequence) provides CDR1 SEHNR and CDR2 FQNEAQ. Every donor was a healthy Caucasian. Three pairs of female monozygotic twins, all aged about 18 to 30 years, were included in the twin cohort. RNA for TCR libraries was isolated from peripheral blood mononuclear cells. On the study overall, not on this receptor specifically: Fewer insertions were carried by abundant cord blood beta clonotypes; a weaker similar trend was observed in young adult naive repertoires, while no such trend was observed in memory repertoires. Because the same donors could not be followed over many years, the conclusions depended on cross-sectional statistical analysis. Zero-insertion analyses could be partly confounded by invariant T cells such as MAIT and iNKT, although diverse VJ usage argued against such confounding for most clonotypes. Excess twin sharing in beta out-of-frame sequences was weaker because fewer shared sequences lowered the signal-to-noise ratio. Out-of-frame TCR alpha sharing in monozygotic twins was systematically underestimated by recombination models, whereas sharing between unrelated individuals was in agreement with the recombination models. Compared with coincidental sharing between unrelated individuals, an excess of low generation-probability sequences was observed among out-of-frame TCR alpha sequences shared between twins.

This sample also appeared in a second study, on yellow fever vaccine responses in identical twins. From that second study: According to the authors, in identical twins the way T cells responded to vaccination appeared partly convergent and partly personalized. In identical twins, the study followed T cell clones that responded to the vaccine with precision.

The V and J genes are TRBV7-9 and TRBJ2-1; the D gene is not confidently resolved. The sample was PBMCs. This receptor was taken from a woman aged 18-29 years in good health. At the DNA level, the sequence is TGTGCCAGCAGCTTACTTCGTGGCAGGAATGAGCAGTTCTTC. Its protein product is CASSLLRGRNEQFF.